The 22 T cell receptor beta chains reported below all come from one sample, sequenced in a study of cytomegalovirus exposure and HLA in healthy donors. The PCR employed 60 Vbeta primers together with 13 Jbeta primers. Some clones are missing from TCRdb's copy, which holds only in-frame ones; the method was immunoSEQ multiplex PCR. The profile covers over 100,000 clones, with about 78% appearing a single time and approximately 4.2% taken by the ten largest. The material sequenced was PBMCs. The receptors originated from a man aged 45-65 years in good health and CMV-seropositive.

A few counts support this clone. The J gene is TRBJ1-6, the V gene TRBV6-1; perhaps TRBD1 as D (5 bases). The CDR3 spans 15 residues. Trimming stripped 3 bases from V and 13 bases from J, with 19 bases between. From germline, CDR1 is MNHNS and CDR2 SASEGT. CDR3 sequence: CASSDPGRVSLPLHF. The DNA for the CDR3 is TGTGCCAGCAGTGATCCAGGGCGAGTATCCCTCCCCCTCCACTTT.

The chain joins TRBV6-6 to TRBJ1-1; 8 bases align to TRBD1. Losses at the gene ends were 3 bases for V and 3 bases for J; bases not matched to a gene: 9. CDR1 is MNHNY and CDR2 is SVGAGI in the germline V gene (reference sequence). The CDR3 is 16 residues long. The CDR3 loop is CASSYDRGVGDTEAFF. Written as DNA, the CDR3 is TGTGCCAGCAGTTATGACAGGGGAGTGGGTGACACTGAAGCTTTCTTT.

Concerning this clone itself: The sample carries other DNA sequences with the same CDR3. The chain carries TRBV29-1 and TRBJ1-3; perhaps TRBD1 as D (6 bases). Germline CDR1 SQVTM, CDR2 ANQGSEA. The V end was cut by 6 bases, the J end by 4 bases, with 10 bases between. This CDR3 has 12 residues. The CDR3 is CSVRGQGNTIYF. The CDR3 DNA is TGCAGCGTGAGAGGACAGGGAAACACCATATATTTT.

This rearrangement joins TRBV18 to TRBJ2-7; 11 nucleotides line up with TRBD2. The CDR3 has 18 residues. V lost 2 bases to trimming and J lost 2 bases; unmatched junction nucleotides: 11. CDR1 and CDR2 from the germline V gene are KGHSH and LQKENI. CDR3 amino acids: CASSPGLAGPSGTYEQYF. The CDR3 DNA reads TGTGCCAGCTCACCAGGACTAGCGGGCCCCAGTGGGACCTACGAGCAGTACTTC.

The chain carries TRBV5-4 and TRBJ2-5; tentatively, D is TRBD2 (5 bases). Between the trimmed V and J ends, which lost 0 bases and 4 bases, there was a span of 10 bases. Germline CDR1 reads SGHNT; CDR2 reads YYREEE (reference sequence). This CDR3 spans 14 amino acids. The CDR3 DNA reads as TGTGCCAGCAGCTTGGACCCTGGGAGAGAGACCCAGTACTTC. It yields the protein CASSLDPGRETQYF.

The chain recombines TRBV10-3 with TRBJ1-6, with TRBD1 matching over 10 bases. The ends lost 10 bases at V and 8 bases at J; junction bases unmatched: 5. This CDR3 is built from 13 residues. The germline CDR1 and CDR2 sequences are ENHRY and SYGVKD. The CDR3 reads CATWDRGYSPLHF. CDR3 DNA: TGTGCCACCTGGGACAGGGGCTATTCACCCCTCCACTTT.

This clone was seen once. The chain combines TRBV11-2 with TRBJ2-7; 9 nucleotides match TRBD1. There are 14 residues in the CDR3. Germline lookup yields CDR1 SGHAT and CDR2 FQNNGV. J gave up 5 bases and V 5 bases, and 7 bases lay outside the gene matches. As DNA, the CDR3 is TGTGCCAGCAGCCAAAGGACAGGGGCCAACGAGCAGTACTTC. Translation: CASSQRTGANEQYF.

The genes are TRBV12-5 and TRBJ1-1; possibly TRBD1 for D (6 bases). From germline, CDR1 is LGHNT and CDR2 FRNRAP. With 4 bases removed from V and 7 bases from J, the gap between germline ends came to 10 bases. This CDR3 region has 12 residues. The CDR3 loop is CASGSGQLEAFF. The DNA for the CDR3 is TGTGCTAGTGGTTCCGGACAGCTTGAAGCTTTCTTT.

This sequence joins TRBV10-3 and TRBJ2-5; 8 positions match TRBD1. V gave up 10 bases and J gave up 4 bases; unmatched junction bases: 11. Germline V gene sequence: CDR1 ENHRY, CDR2 SYGVKD. This CDR3 contains 14 residues. The DNA for the CDR3 is TGTGCCACCCAAACCAGGACAGGGACAGAGACCCAGTACTTC. It codes for CATQTRTGTETQYF.

V and J are TRBV11-2 and TRBJ1-1; 9 nucleotides line up with TRBD1. The germline V gene encodes CDR1 SGHAT and CDR2 FQNNGV. The CDR3 covers 13 residues. The V gene end was trimmed by 6 bases and the J gene end by 5 bases; junction bases not matched to a gene: 4. This CDR3 is CASSWDRETEAFF. CDR3 DNA sequence: TGTGCCAGCAGTTGGGACAGGGAGACTGAAGCTTTCTTT.

The chain recombines TRBV10-1 with TRBJ2-1, with 16 bases fitting TRBD2. Germline V gene lookup returns CDR1 WNHNN and CDR2 SYGVQD (reference sequence). V lost 7 bases, J lost 0 bases, and 3 bases stayed unmatched. The CDR3 has 17 amino acids. The CDR3: CASTGTSGRGSYNEQFF. The CDR3 DNA reads TGCGCCAGCACTGGGACTAGCGGGAGGGGCTCCTACAATGAGCAGTTCTTC.

J is TRBJ1-2 and V is TRBV9; TRBD1 aligns across 7 bases. The CDR3 is 15 residues long. The V gene end was trimmed by 4 bases and the J gene end by 5 bases; junction bases not matched to a gene: 11. CDR1 and CDR2 from the germline V gene are SGDLS and YYNGEE. CDR3 loop: CASSPRQGSRYGYTF. CDR3 nucleotide sequence: TGTGCCAGCAGCCCCCGACAGGGATCTAGGTATGGCTACACCTTC.

The chain employs TRBV2 and TRBJ2-1; TRBD2 agrees at 10 bases. Losses at the gene ends were 4 bases for V and 6 bases for J; bases not matched to a gene: 6. Per the germline V gene, CDR1 is SNHLY and CDR2 is FYNNEI. CDR3 length equals 15 residues. The chain's CDR3 is CASSVTSGVSNEQFF. The CDR3 nucleotides read TGTGCCAGCAGTGTAACTAGCGGGGTCAGCAATGAGCAGTTCTTC.

J is TRBJ2-4 and V is TRBV7-9; possibly TRBD2 for D (6 bases). V was cut by 5 bases and J by 2 bases, with 19 bases left in between. Germline V gives CDR1 SEHNR, CDR2 FQNEAQ (reference sequence). CDR3 length equals 17 residues. The CDR3 reads CASSPWHGGATKNIQYF. CDR3 nucleotide sequence: TGTGCCAGCAGCCCGTGGCATGGCGGGGCAACCAAAAACATTCAGTACTTC.

Worth noting for this clone: One junction end does not reproduce the germline sequence, and a read error may be involved. Other DNA sequences in this sample translate to the same CDR3. This chain joins TRBV2 and TRBJ1-1; TRBD1 is a possible D gene (5 bases). The germline V gene encodes CDR1 SNHLY and CDR2 FYNNEI. This CDR3 comprises 14 residues. The chain's CDR3 is CASSIRVADTEAFF. CDR3 DNA sequence: TGTGCCAGCAGTATCAGGGTGGCGGACACTGAAGCCTTCTTT.

V and J are TRBV7-6 and TRBJ1-6, with 8 bases matching TRBD1. J was trimmed by 14 bases and V by 5 bases; bases with no gene match: 8. Germline CDR1 SGHVS, CDR2 FNYEAQ. This CDR3 is 13 amino acids long. Here the CDR3 reads CASSRGQGMTLHF. In DNA, the CDR3 is TGTGCCAGCAGCCGCGGACAGGGAATGACCCTCCACTTT. The entire variable domain, with the rest obtained from reference TRBV7-6 and TRBJ1-6, is as follows: GAGVSQSPRYKVTKRGQDVALRCDPISGHVSLYWYRQALGQGPEFLTYFNYEAQQDKSGLPNDRFSAERPEGSISTLTIQRTEQRDSAMYRCASSRGQGMTLHFGNGTRLTVT.

Remarks on this clone: Other DNA sequences in this specimen translate into the identical CDR3. This chain connects TRBV7-2 to TRBJ2-3; 7 bases map to TRBD1. V lost 5 bases and J lost 6; bases outside the gene matches: 5. CDR3 size: 13 residues. Germline assignment: CDR1 SGHTA and CDR2 FQGNSA. This CDR3 reads CASSLTGSDTQYF. CDR3 DNA: TGTGCCAGCAGCCTGACAGGGTCTGATACGCAGTATTTT.

The V gene is TRBV5-4, the J gene TRBJ2-2; 8 positions agree with TRBD1. Germline CDR1 is SGHNT and CDR2 is YYREEE (reference sequence). With 3 bases clipped from V and 0 bases from J, the junction kept 7 bases outside the gene matches. There are 17 residues in the CDR3. CDR3 sequence: CASSSRDRLTNTGELFF. CDR3 bases: TGTGCCAGCAGCTCTCGGGACAGGCTAACGAACACCGGGGAGCTGTTTTTT.

Only a few counts were recorded for this clone. The J gene is TRBJ2-6, the V gene TRBV5-1; a weak D match, TRBD2 (5 bases). The CDR3 is 14 amino acids. Germline CDR1 is SGHRS and CDR2 is YFSETQ. V shed 4 bases and J shed 1 base, with 6 bases lying between them. CDR3 nucleotides: TGCGCCAGCAGCCCGGGGTCTGGGGCCAACGTCCTGACTTTC. It translates to CASSPGSGANVLTF.

The chain carries TRBV7-2 and TRBJ1-2, with 7 bases fitting TRBD1. The CDR3 consists of 15 residues. V lost 4 bases, J lost 8 bases, and 13 bases stayed unmatched. CDR1 is SGHTA and CDR2 is FQGNSA in the germline V gene. CDR3 DNA sequence: TGTGCCAGCAGCTCCACCTTTACAGGGGTGGGGGGCTACACCTTC. This encodes CASSSTFTGVGGYTF.

The chain is built from TRBV25-1 and TRBJ1-1, with D unclear. This CDR3 is 11 amino acids long. Germline assignment: CDR1 MGHDK and CDR2 SYGVNS. With 7 bases removed from V and 9 bases from J, the gap between germline ends came to 12 bases. CDR3 bases: TGTGCCAGCATGGGGAGGGCACAAGCTTTCTTT. Translated: CASMGRAQAFF.

The chain employs TRBV29-1 and TRBJ2-1, with TRBD1 as a possible D gene (5 bases). CDR1 SQVTM and CDR2 ANQGSEA come from the germline V gene. The CDR3 spans 15 residues. Trimming pared 0 bases from V and 6 bases from J, leaving 15 bases between. The CDR3 protein is CSVEDLRGKSNEQFF. DNA of the CDR3: TGCAGCGTTGAAGATCTAAGGGGTAAGAGCAATGAGCAGTTCTTC.